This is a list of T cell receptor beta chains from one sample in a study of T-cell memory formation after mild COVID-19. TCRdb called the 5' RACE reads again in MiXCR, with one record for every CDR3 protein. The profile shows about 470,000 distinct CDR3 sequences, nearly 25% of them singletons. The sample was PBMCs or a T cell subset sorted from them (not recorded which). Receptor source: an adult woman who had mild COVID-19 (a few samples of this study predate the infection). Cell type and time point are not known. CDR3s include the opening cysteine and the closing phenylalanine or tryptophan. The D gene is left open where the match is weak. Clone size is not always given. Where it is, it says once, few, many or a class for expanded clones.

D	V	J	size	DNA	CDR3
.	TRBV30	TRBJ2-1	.	TGTGCCTGGAGTGCCCGGGCCCAAGGAGGGGACAATGAGCAGTTCTTC	CAWSARAQGGDNEQFF
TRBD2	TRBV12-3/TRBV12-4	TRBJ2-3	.	TGTGCCAGCACCCCTGGACGTCTAGCGGGACCCCCAGATACGCAGTATTTT	CASTPGRLAGPPDTQYF
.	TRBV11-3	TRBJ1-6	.	TGTGCCAGCAGCTCGGGACGCGGAAATTCACCCCTCCACTTT	CASSSGRGNSPLHF
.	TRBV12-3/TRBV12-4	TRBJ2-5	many	TGTGCCAGCAGCCCGTCGGGTTCGAGGGAGACCCAGTACTTC	CASSPSGSRETQYF
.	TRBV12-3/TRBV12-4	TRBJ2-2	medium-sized	TGTGCCAGCAGTTTGGGACAGAACACCGGGGAGCTGTTTTTT	CASSLGQNTGELFF
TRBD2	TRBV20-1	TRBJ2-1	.	TGCAGTGCTAGTGGGGGCAGCGGGGGGTACTATTCCTACAATGAGCAGTTCTTC	CSASGGSGGYYSYNEQFF
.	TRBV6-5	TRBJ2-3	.	TGTGCCAGCAGTTGGACGAGCAGCACAGATACGCAGTATTTT	CASSWTSSTDTQYF
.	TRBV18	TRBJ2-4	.	TGTGCCAGCTCACCTTATCAGCGGAGAGAGGGAACCAAAAACATTCAGTACTTC	CASSPYQRREGTKNIQYF
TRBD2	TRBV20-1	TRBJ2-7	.	TGCAGTGCTAGAGAATTGTCTGAGAGCGGGGGAAGCTCCTACGAGCAGTACTTC	CSARELSESGGSSYEQYF
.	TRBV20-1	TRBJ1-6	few	TGCAGTGCTCCCTCAAGTTATTATTCACCCCTCCACTTT	CSAPSSYYSPLHF
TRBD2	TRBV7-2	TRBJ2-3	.	TGTGCCAGCAGCCCTAGCGGGATGGTGGATACGCAGTATTTT	CASSPSGMVDTQYF
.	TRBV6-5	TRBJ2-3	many	TGTGCCAGTGAACAGGCAGATACGCAGTATTTT	CASEQADTQYF
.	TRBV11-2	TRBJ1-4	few	TGTGCCAGCAGCCACGCTCGGCGGGCCGAAAAACTGTTTTTT	CASSHARRAEKLFF
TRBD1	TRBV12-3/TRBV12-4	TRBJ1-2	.	TGTGCCAGCAGTACTCTCCAGGGGGGTGGCTACACCTTC	CASSTLQGGGYTF
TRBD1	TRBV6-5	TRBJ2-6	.	TGTGCCAGCAGAGCAGACAGGGCTGGGGCCAACGTCCTGACTTTC	CASRADRAGANVLTF
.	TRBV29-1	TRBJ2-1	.	TGCAGCGTTGTCGGTGGGCTAAGCAATGAGCAGTTCTTC	CSVVGGLSNEQFF
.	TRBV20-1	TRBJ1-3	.	TGCAGTGCCAAGGACGGAGCGTCTGGAAACACCATATATTTT	CSAKDGASGNTIYF
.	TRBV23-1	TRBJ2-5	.	TGCGCCAGCACGGGATGGGCAGAGACCCAGTACTTC	CASTGWAETQYF
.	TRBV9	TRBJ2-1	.	TGTGCCAGCAGCGTAGCTCCCAGGGAGAAGGTTGAGCAGTTCTTC	CASSVAPREKVEQFF
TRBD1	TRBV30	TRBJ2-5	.	TGTGCCTGGAACAGGGGGCGTGAGACCCAGTACTTC	CAWNRGRETQYF
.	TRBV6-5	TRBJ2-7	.	TGTGCCAGCAGTTACTGGGAAGGGCGGGACGAGCAGTACTTC	CASSYWEGRDEQYF
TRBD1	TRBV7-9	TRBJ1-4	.	TGTGCCAGCAGCCTGCTCGGGTTAGGGACAGGGGACGAAAAACTGTTTTTT	CASSLLGLGTGDEKLFF
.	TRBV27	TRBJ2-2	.	TGTGCCAGCAGGAAAGGCGGGGAGCTGTTTTTT	CASRKGGELFF
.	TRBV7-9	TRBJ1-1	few	TGTGCCAGCAGCTTAAAAACCCGGTTAGGCACTGAAGCTTTCTTT	CASSLKTRLGTEAFF
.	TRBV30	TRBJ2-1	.	TGTGCCTGGAGTGTAGGATGGAGGGCCGTATACAATGAGCAGTTCTTC	CAWSVGWRAVYNEQFF
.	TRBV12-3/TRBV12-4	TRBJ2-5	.	TGTGCCAGCAGTTTATTTGGCATAGAAGAGACCCAGTACTTC	CASSLFGIEETQYF
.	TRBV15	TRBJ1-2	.	TGTGCCACCAGCAGGATCGGATGGGGGCTGAACTATGGCTACACCTTC	CATSRIGWGLNYGYTF
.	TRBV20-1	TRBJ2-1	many	TGCAGTGCTAGGGGTAGCGGAGACAATGAGCAGTTCTTC	CSARGSGDNEQFF
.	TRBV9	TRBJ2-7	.	TGTGCCAGCAGCGTCGCGACTAGGGGAGAGCAGTACTTC	CASSVATRGEQYF
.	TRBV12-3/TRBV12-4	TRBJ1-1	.	TGTGCCAGCAGCCACGGACGGAACACTGAAGCTTTCTTT	CASSHGRNTEAFF
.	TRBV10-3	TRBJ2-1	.	TGTGCCATCAGTGTCCGGGGCCAGAAGCAGTTCTTC	CAISVRGQKQFF
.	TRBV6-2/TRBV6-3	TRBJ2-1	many	TGTGCCAGCAGTTGGGTGGGAAGGTACAATGAGCAGTTCTTC	CASSWVGRYNEQFF
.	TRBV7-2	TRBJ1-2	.	TGTGCCAGCAGCTTAGATTTGGGTAGAGATTACACCTTC	CASSLDLGRDYTF
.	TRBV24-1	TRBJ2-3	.	TGTGCCACCAGTGATCCTGCTAGCACAGATACGCAGTATTTT	CATSDPASTDTQYF
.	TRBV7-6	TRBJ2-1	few	TGTGCCAGCAGCCCCCGTGGGGGAGAACCTTACAATGAGCAGTTCTTC	CASSPRGGEPYNEQFF
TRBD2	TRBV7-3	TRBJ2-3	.	TGTGCCAGCAGCTTATTCCTAGCGGGGTTAGATACGCAGTATTTT	CASSLFLAGLDTQYF
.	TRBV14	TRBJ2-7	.	TGTGCCAGCAGCCCCTATGGGACCTCTAGCCCGCCCTACTTC	CASSPYGTSSPPYF
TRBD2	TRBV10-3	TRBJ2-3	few	TGTGCCATCAGTTTAGCGGGGGGATCCACAGATACGCAGTATTTT	CAISLAGGSTDTQYF
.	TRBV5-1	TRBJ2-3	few	TGCGCCAGCAGCTTGGAGGTGGGTCTTCCACTACAGTATTTT	CASSLEVGLPLQYF
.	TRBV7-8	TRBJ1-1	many	TGTGCCAGCAGCTTGGGATGGGGGAACACTGAAGCTTTCTTT	CASSLGWGNTEAFF
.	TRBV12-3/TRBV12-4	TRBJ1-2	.	TGTGCCAGCACTCCGTTCGGAGGGGGGCATGATGGCTACACCTTC	CASTPFGGGHDGYTF